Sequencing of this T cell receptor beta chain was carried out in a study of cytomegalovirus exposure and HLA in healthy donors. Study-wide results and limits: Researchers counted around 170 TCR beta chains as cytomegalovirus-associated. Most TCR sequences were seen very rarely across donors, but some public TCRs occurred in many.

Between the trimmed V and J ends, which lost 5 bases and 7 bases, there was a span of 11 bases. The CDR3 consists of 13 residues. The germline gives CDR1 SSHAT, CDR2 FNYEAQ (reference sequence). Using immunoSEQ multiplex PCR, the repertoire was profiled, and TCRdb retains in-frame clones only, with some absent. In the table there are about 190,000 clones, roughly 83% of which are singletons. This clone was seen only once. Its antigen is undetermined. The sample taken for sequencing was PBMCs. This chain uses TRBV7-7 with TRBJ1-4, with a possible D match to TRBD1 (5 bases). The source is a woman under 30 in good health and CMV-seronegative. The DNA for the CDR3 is TGTGCCAGCAGCCTCATGCAGGGTGAAAAACTGTTTTTT. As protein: CASSLMQGEKLFF.